The clone carrying this T cell receptor (beta chain) has just a few counts. As yet, its antigen is unknown. Using unique molecular identifiers, the investigators prepared the TCRbeta library. Each CDR3 protein gets one entry after TCRdb re-called the PCR reads with MiXCR. Of about 78,000 distinct CDR3 sequences in the sample, less than 15% are singletons; the top ten hold 25% to 30%. The data derive from a study of T-cell reconstitution after alpha-beta-depleted transplantation in children. Notes on the study in general: A year had passed since transplant, and T-cell counts and diversity by then came mostly from newly produced T cells. Several hundred graft clones that had expanded were reportedly the source of alpha-beta T cells about two months after transplant.

The length of the CDR3 is 12 residues. Looked up from germline, CDR1 is MNHNY and CDR2 is SVGAGI (reference sequence). V dropped 7 bases and J dropped 7 bases, with 10 bases sitting between them. The chain uses TRBV6-6 and TRBJ2-2; no definite D call. This sequence originates from a male patient under 10 years old who had a stem cell transplant for acute lymphoblastic leukemia, so the T cells may come from the graft donor. Sample: PBMCs, mostly from graft donor cells, taken 180 days after TCRalphabeta/CD19-depleted stem cell transplant. The CDR3 region is CASTPRDGELFF. CDR3 coding DNA: TGTGCCAGCACCCCCCGAGACGGGGAGCTGTTTTTT.